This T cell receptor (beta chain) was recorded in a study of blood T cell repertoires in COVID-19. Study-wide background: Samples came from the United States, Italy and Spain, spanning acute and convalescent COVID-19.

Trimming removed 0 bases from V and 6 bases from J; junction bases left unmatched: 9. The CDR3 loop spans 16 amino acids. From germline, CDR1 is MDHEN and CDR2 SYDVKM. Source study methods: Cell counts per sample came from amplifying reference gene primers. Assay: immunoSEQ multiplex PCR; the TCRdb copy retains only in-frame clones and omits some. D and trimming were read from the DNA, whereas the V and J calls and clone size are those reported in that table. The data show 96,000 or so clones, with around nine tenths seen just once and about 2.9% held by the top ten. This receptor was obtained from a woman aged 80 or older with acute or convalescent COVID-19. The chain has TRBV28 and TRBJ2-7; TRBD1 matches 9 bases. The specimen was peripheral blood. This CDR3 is CASSLWTTGQGGEQYF. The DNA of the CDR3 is TGTGCCAGCAGTTTATGGACTACGGGACAGGGCGGCGAGCAGTACTTC.